The text below deals with one TCR beta chain. These data come from a study of T cell changes during pregnancy in multiple sclerosis. The protocol was immunoSEQ multiplex PCR, while the TCRdb copy is restricted to in-frame clones and leaves out a portion. This sample has approximately 41,000 clones, with approximately 92% found just once. V shed 0 bases and J 1 base; nucleotides not matched to a gene: 8. Germline-derived CDR1 and CDR2 are SGDLS and YYNGEE. The CDR3 length is 19 residues. Specimen: CD4+ T cells from peripheral blood mononuclear cells, collected in the first trimester of pregnancy. This chain connects TRBV9 to TRBJ2-2; 11 positions agree with TRBD2. This sequence was found in a female donor with multiple sclerosis, enrolled in a pregnancy study. Here the CDR3 reads CASSVESEGTSGNTGELFF. CDR3 nucleotides: TGTGCCAGCAGCGTAGAGTCGGAGGGGACTAGCGGGAACACCGGGGAGCTGTTTTTT.